This T cell receptor beta chain was identified during a study of CD8+ T cells in alopecia areata. For the study at large: Tofacitinib continued for 6 to 18 months and was then withheld for 6 months. Study-level results: Scalp clonality and expanded CD8+ clones among the top 100 fell significantly with tofacitinib.

Note on this clone: Its antigen is unidentified.

Treatment indicated: oral pan-JAK inhibitor, 5-10 mg twice daily. As the sequencing template, cDNA was produced by extracting RNA and reverse transcribing it. TCRdb's table, derived via immunoSEQ multiplex PCR, lists solely in-frame clones and lacks some. The sample records over 150,000 clones, 58% being singletons. Germline assignment: CDR1 SGHRS and CDR2 YFSETQ. V was cut by 0 bases and J by 0 bases, with 4 bases left in between. This CDR3 contains 15 residues. This receptor was obtained from a human donor with alopecia areata. The genes are TRBV5-1 and TRBJ2-6; D remains unclear. Here the sequenced sample was CD4+ T cells sorted from blood, taken at week 24, from a patient treated with tofacitinib. The CDR3: CASSLVPSGANVLTF. The CDR3 coding sequence is TGCGCCAGCAGCTTGGTTCCCTCTGGGGCCAACGTCCTGACTTTC.